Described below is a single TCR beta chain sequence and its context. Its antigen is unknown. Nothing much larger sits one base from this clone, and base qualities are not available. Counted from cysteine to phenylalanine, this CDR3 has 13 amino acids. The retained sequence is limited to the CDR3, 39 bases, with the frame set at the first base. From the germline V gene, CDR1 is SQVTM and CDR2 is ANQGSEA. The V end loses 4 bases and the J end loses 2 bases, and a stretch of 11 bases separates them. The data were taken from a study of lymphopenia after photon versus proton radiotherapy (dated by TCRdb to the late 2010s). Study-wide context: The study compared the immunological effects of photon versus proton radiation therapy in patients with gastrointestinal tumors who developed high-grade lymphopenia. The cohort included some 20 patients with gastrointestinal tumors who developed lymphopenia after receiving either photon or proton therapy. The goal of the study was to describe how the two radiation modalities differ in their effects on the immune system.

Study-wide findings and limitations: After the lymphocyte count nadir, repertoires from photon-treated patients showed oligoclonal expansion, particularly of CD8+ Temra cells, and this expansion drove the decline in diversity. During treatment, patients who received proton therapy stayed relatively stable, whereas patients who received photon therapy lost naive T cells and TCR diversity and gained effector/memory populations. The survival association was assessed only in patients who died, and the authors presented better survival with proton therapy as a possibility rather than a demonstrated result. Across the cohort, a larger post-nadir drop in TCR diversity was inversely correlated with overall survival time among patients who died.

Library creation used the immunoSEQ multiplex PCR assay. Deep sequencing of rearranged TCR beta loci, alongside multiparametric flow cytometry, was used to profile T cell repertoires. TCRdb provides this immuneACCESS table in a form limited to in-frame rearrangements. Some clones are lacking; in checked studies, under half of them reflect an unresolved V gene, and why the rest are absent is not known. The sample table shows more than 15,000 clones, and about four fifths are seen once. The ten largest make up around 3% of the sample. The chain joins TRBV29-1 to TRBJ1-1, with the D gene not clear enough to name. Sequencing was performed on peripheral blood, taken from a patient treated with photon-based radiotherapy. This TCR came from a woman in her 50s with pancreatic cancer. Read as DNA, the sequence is TGCAGCGTTGCTAATCCCACCAACACTGAAGCTTTCTTT. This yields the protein CSVANPTNTEAFF. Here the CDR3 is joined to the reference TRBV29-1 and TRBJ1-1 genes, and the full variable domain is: SAVISQKPSRDICQRGTSLTIQCQVDSQVTMMFWYRQQPGQSLTLIATANQGSEATYESGFVIDKFPISRPNLTFSTLTVSNMSPEDSSIYLCSVANPTNTEAFFGQGTRLTVV.